This TCR beta chain was recorded in a study of beta chain features in type 1 diabetes. The study, taken as a whole, reports: Moderate but significant shortening of TCRB CDR3s was recorded in all four CD4+ subsets from Type 1 diabetes patients.

With 0 bases removed from V and 2 bases from J, the gap between germline ends came to 15 bases. The CDR3 length is 16 residues. The V gene's germline CDR1 is SGHDT and CDR2 YYEEEE. On this clone: The antigen is undetermined.

Isolated RNA was reverse transcribed in full, so expressed TCRB transcripts were sequenced. The repertoire was sequenced with immunoSEQ multiplex PCR; TCRdb's copy has only in-frame clones and lacks some. There are hundreds of thousands of clones in the sample; around 15% occur only once, and approximately 0.042% lies in the top ten. The receptor was derived from a man younger than 35 with type 1 diabetes. Material: naive CD4+ T cells from blood. The chain combines TRBV5-6 with TRBJ2-7; TRBD1 or TRBD2 may be the D gene (5 bases each). CDR3 sequence: CASSLGPQGVPYEQYF. CDR3 nucleotide sequence: TGTGCCAGCAGCTTGGGGCCCCAGGGAGTCCCCTACGAGCAGTACTTC.